A selection of T cell receptor beta chains follows, all from one sample in a study of metastatic and nonmetastatic thyroid tumors. TCRdb re-clonotyped the PCR reads via MiXCR. The sample holds tens of thousands of clones, approximately 15% seen once. Material: blood. The receptors derive from a female donor with papillary thyroid cancer or a benign thyroid nodule (not recorded which). Some clones in this sample may be carry-over from other donors' samples. Both conserved end residues are part of each CDR3. Fields, in order: V gene, clone size, CDR3 length, J gene, D gene, CDR3 DNA, CDR3 protein. A D gene is named only where the DNA matches it firmly. Part of the rows lack a size; the others show once, few, many or a class for expanded clones.

>TRBV6-1|many|13|TRBJ1-1|-
TGTGCCAGCAATCCCCTCCCGAACACTGAAGCTTTCTTT
CASNPLPNTEAFF
>TRBV12-3/TRBV12-4|many|15|TRBJ1-5|TRBD1
TGTGCCAGCAGTTCACAACAGGGGGCGGGTCAGCCCCAGCATTTT
CASSSQQGAGQPQHF
>TRBV12-3/TRBV12-4|many|14|TRBJ1-6|-
TGTGCCAGCAGTTTAGTCGGGCCGGCTTCACCCCTCCACTTT
CASSLVGPASPLHF
>TRBV5-1|many|16|TRBJ2-3|TRBD1
TGCGCCAGCAGCCAAGACGGGACAGACCTCACAGATACGCAGTATTTT
CASSQDGTDLTDTQYF
>TRBV7-8|-|16|TRBJ2-5|-
TGTGCCAGCAGCTTGGGGTTTTGCAGCTGGGAGGAGACCCAGAACTTC
CASSLGFCSWEETQNF
>TRBV9|many|14|TRBJ2-3|-
TGTGCCAGCAGCGTAGACGCAAGCACAGATACGCAGTATTTT
CASSVDASTDTQYF
>TRBV5-4|many|15|TRBJ1-3|-
TGTGCCAGCAGCCCGCGGGCGGGGCCTGGAAACACCATATATTTT
CASSPRAGPGNTIYF
>TRBV7-2|-|14|TRBJ2-5|-
TGTGCCAGCAGTTTAGACCCCCGTCAATTGACCCAGTACTTC
CASSLDPRQLTQYF
>TRBV27|medium-sized|13|TRBJ2-1|-
TGTGCCAGCTGGGGGACCCTTAGCAATGAGCAGTTCTTC
CASWGTLSNEQFF
>TRBV6-1|few|17|TRBJ2-7|-
TGTGCCAGCAGTGATGGATTTGTCGGTGGGGGGATCTACGAGCAGTACTTC
CASSDGFVGGGIYEQYF
>TRBV5-1|many|14|TRBJ1-1|-
TGCGCCAGCAGCCGACAGGTTGGGAACACTGAAGCTTTCTTT
CASSRQVGNTEAFF
>TRBV27|many|14|TRBJ2-7|-
TGTGCCAGCACCCCTCACCAAGGGAACGACGAGCAGTACTTC
CASTPHQGNDEQYF
>TRBV5-1|many|13|TRBJ2-2|-
TGCGCCAGCCGTACAGGGAACACCGGGGAGCTGTTTTTT
CASRTGNTGELFF
>TRBV2|many|15|TRBJ2-7|TRBD1
TGTGCCAGCAGTAGAACAGGGGGAAGGACCTACGAGCAGTACTTC
CASSRTGGRTYEQYF
>TRBV12-3/TRBV12-4|-|14|TRBJ2-1|-
TGTGCCTGCAGAGGGAGTAGCTCCTACAATGAGCAGTGCTTC
CACRGSSSYNEQCF
>TRBV11-2|-|17|TRBJ1-3|-
TGTGCCAGCAGCACCAGACAGGTGATGGTCTCTGGAAACACCATATATTTT
CASSTRQVMVSGNTIYF
>TRBV5-1|many|16|TRBJ2-7|-
TGCGCCAGCAGCTTGGGCGGGGGAGACAGGGCCTACGAGCAGTACTTC
CASSLGGGDRAYEQYF
>TRBV20-1|many|14|TRBJ2-1|TRBD2
TGCAGTGCTGGACTAGCGGGACTCTACAATGAGCAGTTCTTC
CSAGLAGLYNEQFF
>TRBV24-1|-|11|TRBJ1-4|-
TGTGCCACCCAGGACGATGAAAAACTGTTTTTT
CATQDDEKLFF
>TRBV9|many|14|TRBJ2-3|-
TGTGCCAGCAGCGTAGGGGGGAGCACAGATACGCAGTATTTT
CASSVGGSTDTQYF
>TRBV30|many|18|TRBJ1-4|-
TGTGCCTGGAGTCCTACTTGGGCAGGGGTGGGAACTAATGAAAAACTGTTTTTT
CAWSPTWAGVGTNEKLFF
>TRBV12-3/TRBV12-4|-|14|TRBJ2-7|-
TGTGCCAGCAGTCCCGGTGGTATCGGGGGTAAGCAGTACTTC
CASSPGGIGGKQYF
>TRBV6-1|few|13|TRBJ1-3|-
TGTGCCAGCAGTGGACACTCTGGAAACACCATATATTTT
CASSGHSGNTIYF
>TRBV20-1|many|16|TRBJ1-4|-
TGCAGTGCTAGAGATTGGTCGGGACAAGCTAATGAAAAACTGTTTTTT
CSARDWSGQANEKLFF
>TRBV20-1|many|13|TRBJ1-5|TRBD1
TGCAGTGCTAAAGGGGGCGCGGGGCAGCCCCAGCATTTT
CSAKGGAGQPQHF
>TRBV6-4|-|15|TRBJ2-1|TRBD2
TGTGCCAGCAGTGACGGGCTAGCGGGAGTGTGTGAGCGGTTCTTC
CASSDGLAGVCERFF